The source of this T cell receptor (beta chain) is a study of cytomegalovirus exposure and HLA in healthy donors. As regards this clone: Its antigen is currently unknown.

The primer mix had 60 Vbeta and 13 Jbeta primers. Assay used: immunoSEQ multiplex PCR; TCRdb lists only in-frame clones, some missing. The top ten clones hold 2.5% to 3% of a sample with about 210,000 clones, about 82% of them seen once. Findings and limits, study-wide: Follow-up analysis later connected one missense variant in DCLRE1C with trimming of TCR beta V- and J-genes.

CDR3 length: 16 amino acids. Trimming removed 2 bases at V and 2 bases at J, with 13 bases between. Per germline, CDR1 SGHDT and CDR2 YYEEEE. Sequencing was carried out using PBMCs. This sequence joins TRBV5-6 and TRBJ2-2, with D possibly matching TRBD1 (6 bases). This clonotype was obtained from a man aged 30 to 39 in good health and CMV-seronegative. The CDR3 loop reads CASSFLTGSNTGELFF. Here the CDR3 DNA reads TGTGCCAGCAGCTTTTTGACAGGCAGTAACACCGGGGAGCTGTTTTTT.